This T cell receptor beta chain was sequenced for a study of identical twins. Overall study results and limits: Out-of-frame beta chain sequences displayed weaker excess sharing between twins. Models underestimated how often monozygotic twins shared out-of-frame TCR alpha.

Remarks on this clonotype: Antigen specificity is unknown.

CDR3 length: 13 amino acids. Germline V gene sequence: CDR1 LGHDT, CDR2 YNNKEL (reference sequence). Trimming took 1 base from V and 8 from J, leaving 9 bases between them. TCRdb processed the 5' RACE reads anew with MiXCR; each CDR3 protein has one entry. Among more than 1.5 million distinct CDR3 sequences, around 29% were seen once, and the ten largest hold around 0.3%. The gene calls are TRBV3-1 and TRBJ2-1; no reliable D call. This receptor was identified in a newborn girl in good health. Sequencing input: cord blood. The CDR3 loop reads CASSQAGSYEQFF. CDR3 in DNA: TGTGCCAGCAGCCAAGCTGGTAGCTATGAGCAGTTCTTC.